The 19 T cell receptor beta chains below all came from one sample that was sequenced in a study of regulatory T cells in long-lasting Graves disease. Described time point: newly diagnosed GD, antithyroid drugs for less than 3 months. After RNA was extracted from PBMCs, the TCR library was made from it. Construction of TCR beta libraries relied on iRepertoire HTBI primers and on Arm-PCR targeting CDR3 regions. In TCRdb, the multiplex PCR reads were re-called with MiXCR into one record per CDR3 protein. The data hold 240,000 or so distinct CDR3 sequences, with around 21% observed a single time. Sequencing was performed on peripheral blood mononuclear cells (PBMCs), taken at new diagnosis, from a patient treated with antithyroid drugs. The receptors come from a female donor with Graves disease.

This chain uses TRBV7-2 with TRBJ2-1; 12 nucleotides line up with TRBD2. Germline V CDR1 and CDR2: SGHTA, FQGNSA. With 5 bases clipped from V and 8 bases from J, the junction kept 7 bases outside the gene matches. The length of the CDR3 is 15 residues. For the CDR3, the DNA is TGTGCCAGCAGCGCTCTAGCGGGGGGGCTTGATGAGCAGTTCTTC. Its protein is CASSALAGGLDEQFF.

There are many counts of this clonotype. V usage is TRBV7-3 and J usage is TRBJ2-3, with 8 bases aligning to TRBD1. V shed 5 bases, J shed 6 bases, and the junction held 7 bases outside the gene matches. This CDR3 comprises 14 residues. The germline V gene has CDR1 SGHTA and CDR2 FQGTGA. CDR3 in amino acids: CASSRTGSMDTQYF. CDR3 nucleotide sequence: TGTGCCAGCAGCCGGACAGGGAGTATGGATACGCAGTATTTT. The whole variable domain, remainder taken from reference TRBV7-3 and TRBJ2-3, is GAGVSQTPSNKVTEKGKYVELRCDPISGHTALYWYRQSLGQGPEFLIYFQGTGAADDSGLPNDRFFAVRPEGSVSTLKIQRTERGDSAVYLCASSRTGSMDTQYFGPGTRLTVL.

The CDR3 is CASSIGDQPQHF. In nucleotides, the CDR3 is TGTGCCAGTAGTATCGGAGATCAGCCCCAGCATTTT. This chain connects TRBV19 to TRBJ1-5, with no clear D. Deletions cut 3 bases from V and 5 bases from J, with 5 bases between. The length of the CDR3 is 12 residues. Per germline, CDR1 LNHDA and CDR2 SQIVND (reference sequence).

This clonotype showed up just a few times. The chain employs TRBV6-2 or TRBV6-3 and TRBJ1-5; 9 bases agree with TRBD1. Germline lookup yields CDR1 MNHEY and CDR2 SVGEGT. The V and J ends lost 5 bases and 4 bases, in that order; junction bases with no gene match: 3. CDR3 size: 14 residues. CDR3 sequence (DNA): TGTGCCAGCAGTCACGACAGGGGGAATCAGCCCCAGCATTTT. This sequence encodes CASSHDRGNQPQHF.

This clonotype showed up many times. This chain joins TRBV29-1 and TRBJ2-2; a weak D match, TRBD2 (6 bases). The CDR3 sequence is 18 residues long. V was cut by 0 bases and J by 1 base, with 18 bases left in between. Germline-derived CDR1 and CDR2 are SQVTM and ANQGSEA. CDR3 nucleotides: TGCAGCGTTGAAGATCTCGGAACTAGCCGACAGAACACCGGGGAGCTGTTTTTT. This translates into CSVEDLGTSRQNTGELFF.

The sample holds a few counts of this clonotype. The chain recombines TRBV24-1 with TRBJ2-1; no clear D gene. This CDR3 has 14 amino acids. The germline CDR1 and CDR2 sequences are KGHDR and SFDVKD. V was trimmed by 3 bases and J by 8 bases, leaving 13 bases between them. CDR3 DNA sequence: TGTGCCACCAGTGATGGGTATCCTGACGATGAGCAGTTCTTC. It encodes CATSDGYPDDEQFF.

The chain employs TRBV20-1 and TRBJ1-5; TRBD1 might be the D (6 bases). With 0 bases removed from V and 0 bases from J, the gap between germline ends came to 15 bases. CDR1 and CDR2 (germline): DFQATT, SNEGSKA (reference sequence). The CDR3 contains 17 residues. Here the CDR3 DNA reads TGCAGTGCTAGAGATCAGGGGCGAGTACCTAGCAATCAGCCCCAGCATTTT. This sequence encodes CSARDQGRVPSNQPQHF.

The chain links TRBV7-2 to TRBJ2-7, with unresolved D. V was pared by 4 bases and J by 2 bases, with 9 bases between. The CDR3 length is 13 residues. Germline V gives CDR1 SGHTA, CDR2 FQGNSA. CDR3 sequence reads: CASSSVGPYEQYF. Written as DNA, the CDR3 is TGTGCCAGCAGCTCTGTTGGGCCCTACGAGCAGTACTTC.

This clonotype occurred a few times. This may be a read error, as it is one base from a much larger clone. V gene TRBV3-1 combines with J gene TRBJ2-7; D is perhaps TRBD2 (5 bases). This CDR3 is 16 amino acids long. CDR1 is LGHDT and CDR2 is YNNKEL in the germline V gene (reference sequence). The chain's CDR3 is CASGQDQLAADYEQYF. The CDR3 bases are TGTGCCAGCGGCCAAGATCAGCTAGCCGCAGACTACGAGCAGTACTTC.

In regard to this clonotype: Since a far larger clone is one base different, this is likely a read error. The chain recombines TRBV5-6 with TRBJ1-5, with D possibly being TRBD1 (5 bases). The CDR3 spans 14 residues. Germline V gives CDR1 SGHDT, CDR2 YYEEEE. Trimming shortened V by 0 bases and J by 3 bases, and 7 bases separated the two germline ends. The CDR3 reads CASSLGQLNQPQHF. As DNA, the CDR3 is TGTGCCAGCAGCTTGGGACAGCTCAATCAGCCCCAGCATTTT.

This clonotype was picked up many times. V is TRBV20-1 and J is TRBJ2-7, with a tentative D call TRBD2 (6 bases). Germline assignment: CDR1 DFQATT and CDR2 SNEGSKA (reference sequence). The CDR3 covers 13 residues. V dropped 3 bases and J dropped 3 bases, with 12 bases sitting between them. In nucleotides, the CDR3 is TGCAGTGCTAGGGGACTGACTCACTACGAGCAGTACTTC. It specifies CSARGLTHYEQYF.

On this clonotype itself: The junction shows a germline mismatch at one end, possibly a read error. This chain connects TRBV20-1 to TRBJ2-7; 8 positions agree with TRBD2. Germline V lookup: CDR1 DFQATT, CDR2 SNEGSKA (reference sequence). This CDR3 has 13 residues. The CDR3 region is CSAIAGLSSEQYF. As DNA, the CDR3 is TGCAGTGCCATAGCGGGACTTTCCTCCGAGCAGTACTTC.

This sequence joins TRBV20-1 and TRBJ1-1, with TRBD1 matching 7 bases. Germline V gives CDR1 DFQATT, CDR2 SNEGSKA (reference sequence). Unmatched junction bases numbered 14, after V lost 2 bases and J lost 5 bases. The CDR3 is made up of 16 amino acids. As DNA, the CDR3 is TGCAGTGCTAGACCTTATGACAGGGACGTCTTAACTGAAGCTTTCTTT. Amino acid sequence: CSARPYDRDVLTEAFF.

This clonotype was recorded at least ten times. The rearrangement joins TRBV5-1 to TRBJ2-7; TRBD2 agrees at 8 bases. Germline-derived CDR1 and CDR2 are SGHRS and YFSETQ. The CDR3 is 14 amino acids. V lost 3 bases, J lost 5 bases, and 7 bases stayed unmatched. The CDR3 is CASSSRRAGDEQYF. The CDR3 bases are TGCGCCAGCAGCTCCCGCCGAGCGGGGGACGAGCAGTACTTC.

This clonotype was detected only a few times. The genes are TRBV6-1 and TRBJ2-7; D uncertain. Deletions cut 7 bases from V and 3 bases from J, with 10 bases between. This CDR3 is 12 amino acids long. CDR1 MNHNS and CDR2 SASEGT come from the germline V gene. The CDR3 DNA is TGTGCCAGCACACCCGAGCGCTACGAGCAGTACTTC. Translated, it gives CASTPERYEQYF.

There are many counts of this clonotype. V gene TRBV9 combines with J gene TRBJ1-5, with D unresolved. This CDR3 is 14 amino acids long. Trimming cost V 0 bases and J 5 bases, with 9 bases left between them. Germline assignment: CDR1 SGDLS and CDR2 YYNGEE. The CDR3 protein is CASSVAGADQPQHF. For the CDR3, the DNA is TGTGCCAGCAGCGTAGCTGGAGCGGATCAGCCCCAGCATTTT.

This clonotype was picked up many times. Germline and junction disagree at one end, which may indicate a read error. V and J are TRBV7-2 and TRBJ2-3; tentatively, D is TRBD2 (7 bases). The CDR3 has 17 amino acids. Germline lookup yields CDR1 SGHTA and CDR2 FQGNSA. This CDR3 reads CASSQSPRGGATDTQYF. The CDR3 region has the DNA TGCGCCAGCAGCCAATCCCCAAGGGGGGGGGCCACAGATACGCAGTATTTT.

This clonotype was seen repeatedly, ten times or more. The chain carries TRBV7-8 and TRBJ1-1; perhaps TRBD1 as D (5 bases). Looked up from germline, CDR1 is SGHVS and CDR2 is FQNEAQ. The CDR3 covers 12 residues. Trimming shortened V by 4 bases and J by 8 bases, and 11 bases separated the two germline ends. Here the CDR3 reads CASSSAGGEAFF. The CDR3 DNA reads TGTGCCAGCAGCTCCGCGGGGGGAGAAGCTTTCTTT.

This clonotype was detected ten times or more. This rearrangement joins TRBV7-2 to TRBJ2-1; 10 bases agree with TRBD1. With V trimmed by 7 bases and J by 3 bases, 6 bases remained unmatched. Germline CDR1 SGHTA, CDR2 FQGNSA. The CDR3 extends over 15 amino acids. The CDR3, as DNA: TGTGCCAGCACTCCGGGGGACAGGGGCTACAATGAGCAGTTCTTC. It codes for CASTPGDRGYNEQFF. Complete variable domain (other parts from reference TRBV7-2 and TRBJ2-1): GAGVSQSPSNKVTEKGKDVELRCDPISGHTALYWYRQSLGQGLEFLIYFQGNSAPDKSGLPSDRFSAERTGGSVSTLTIQRTQQEDSAVYLCASTPGDRGYNEQFFGPGTRLTVL.